A selection of T cell receptor beta chains follows, all from one sample in a study of T cells after posttransplantation cyclophosphamide. The data were produced by immunoSEQ multiplex PCR, yet TCRdb's version contains in-frame clones alone and is incomplete. In the table there are tens of thousands of clones, approximately 92% of which are singletons. Sequencing input: PBMCs. The receptor source for this set is a young woman in good health and a related stem cell transplant donor. CDR3s include the opening cysteine and the closing phenylalanine or tryptophan.

CDR3aa,v_gene,j_gene
CASSLDGGVTEAFF,TRBV11-2,TRBJ1-1
CASSEVALPDTEAFF,TRBV2,TRBJ1-1
CASSTPCVLAFARETQYF,TRBV11-3,TRBJ2-5
CASRFPDTEAFF,TRBV6-6,TRBJ1-1
CASSNSSKAFF,TRBV21-1,TRBJ1-1
CASSPGGGSYGYTF,TRBV6-6,TRBJ1-2
CASSEGPGTAGYTF,TRBV9,TRBJ1-2
CASSLGTGRGLRVNQPQHF,TRBV7-2,TRBJ1-5
CSVGLRWREIRETQYF,TRBV29-1,TRBJ2-5
CASSHRTRDRGLDNYGYTF,TRBV14,TRBJ1-2
CASKTGQGYEQYF,TRBV19,TRBJ2-7
CASSRPGTQETQYF,TRBV18,TRBJ2-5
CASSFGGLNRGAETQYF,TRBV5-1,TRBJ2-5
CASSSGGGLSNEQFF,TRBV7-2,TRBJ2-1
CASSWTSGGSSTDTQYF,TRBV7-2,TRBJ2-3
CASSMGTGQSRNSPLHF,TRBV19,TRBJ1-6
CASSSRQLARNEQFF,TRBV28,TRBJ2-1
CASSPWGAISGNTIYF,TRBV9,TRBJ1-3
CASSGTGGVYEQYF,TRBV6-5,NA
CATRTGRYQETQYF,TRBV19,TRBJ2-5
CASSLSGRLQPQHF,TRBV7-6,TRBJ1-5
CASSRIPGQGPLDEQYF,TRBV5-5,TRBJ2-7
CASREGLAGDETQYF,TRBV5-1,TRBJ2-5
CASSQPDRGAFF,TRBV11-2,TRBJ1-1
CASSQGAGMNTEAFF,TRBV4-2,TRBJ1-1
CAWSGGRKNEQFF,TRBV30,TRBJ2-1
CASMTGTGASTEKLFF,TRBV28,TRBJ1-4
CASNAENTEAFF,TRBV28,TRBJ1-1
CSVDDGGPIYGYTF,TRBV29-1,TRBJ1-2
CASRSWGGTEAFF,TRBV5-6,TRBJ1-1
CASSRTGGEDGYTF,TRBV4-2,TRBJ1-2
CASSPSGNPNQPQHF,TRBV19,TRBJ1-5
CASSFFSGGQEKLFF,TRBV6-5,TRBJ1-4
CASVRRGEGDTEAFF,TRBV23-1,TRBJ1-1
CASTRAPSEKLFF,TRBV28,TRBJ1-4
CASSVVSPTRGKGGTEAFF,TRBV9,TRBJ1-1
CASSLLTATSGNTIYF,TRBV7-9,TRBJ1-3
CASSAGTGAGNTIYF,TRBV5-1,TRBJ1-3
CASSKQGNTGELFF,TRBV19,TRBJ2-2
CASSLAAGYSGYTF,TRBV7-2,TRBJ1-2
CASSFGGVYEQYF,TRBV5-4,TRBJ2-7
CASSLRSSSGANVLTF,TRBV5-1,TRBJ2-6
CASSLGQGGDTEAFF,TRBV28,TRBJ1-1
CASTSGTTDTQYF,TRBV5-6,TRBJ2-3
CASTLGSPGGYTF,TRBV7-9,TRBJ1-2
CASSPGGGPTNSPLHF,TRBV27,TRBJ1-6